These 12 T cell receptor beta chains originate from one sample sequenced in a study of blood T cell repertoires in COVID-19. Sequencing used immunoSEQ multiplex PCR; TCRdb keeps in-frame clones, though not all of them. Among about 200,000 clones listed, more than 80% were seen once. The sequenced sample was PBMCs or T cells enriched from blood (not recorded which). All receptors come from a woman aged 18-29 years who had recovered from COVID-19.

The chain links TRBV27 to TRBJ2-7, with 7 bases lining up with TRBD1. This CDR3 comprises 14 residues. Germline-derived CDR1 and CDR2 are MNHEY and SMNVEV (reference sequence). V gave up 5 bases and J gave up 2 bases; unmatched junction bases: 6. CDR3: CASSASQGTYEQYF. The CDR3 nucleotides read TGTGCCAGCAGTGCGTCACAGGGGACCTACGAGCAGTACTTC.

This chain joins TRBV7-9 and TRBJ2-7; D perhaps matches TRBD2 (6 bases). With 1 base removed from V and 2 bases from J, the gap between germline ends came to 6 bases. Germline V CDR1 and CDR2: SEHNR, FQNEAQ (reference sequence). The CDR3 runs to 13 residues. The CDR3 DNA is TGTGCCAGCAGCTTAGGCGGGACCTACGAGCAGTACTTC. Amino acids: CASSLGGTYEQYF.

The J gene is TRBJ2-3, the V gene TRBV7-6, with 7 positions matching TRBD1. After removal of 5 bases from V and 6 bases from J, the junction contained 2 bases not matched to a gene. CDR1 is SGHVS, CDR2 FNYEAQ, per germline. CDR3 length: 12 amino acids. The CDR3 DNA is TGTGCCAGCAGCAGCAGGGGGGATACGCAGTATTTT. Protein: CASSSRGDTQYF. Looking up the rest from reference TRBV7-6 and TRBJ2-3 gives the full variable domain: GAGVSQSPRYKVTKRGQDVALRCDPISGHVSLYWYRQALGQGPEFLTYFNYEAQQDKSGLPNDRFSAERPEGSISTLTIQRTEQRDSAMYRCASSSRGDTQYFGPGTRLTVL.

This clone was recorded a few times. The chain recombines TRBV14 with TRBJ1-2; possibly TRBD1 for D (6 bases). Trimming took off 0 bases at V and 2 bases at J, with 13 bases between the two ends. The CDR3 is 16 amino acids. CDR1 and CDR2 (germline): SGHDN, FVKESK. The CDR3 loop is CASSQDGRGYNYGYTF. CDR3 coding DNA: TGTGCCAGCAGCCAAGATGGCAGGGGATACAACTATGGCTACACCTTC.

The V call is TRBV9, the J call TRBJ2-1, with a possible D match to TRBD2 (6 bases). Trimming shortened V by 0 bases and J by 5 bases, and 12 bases separated the two germline ends. The CDR3 has 15 residues. Germline CDR1 SGDLS, CDR2 YYNGEE. Written as DNA, the CDR3 is TGTGCCAGCAGCGTAGATGGCGGGGACCACAATGAGCAGTTCTTC. Its translation: CASSVDGGDHNEQFF.

Regarding this clone: Other DNA sequences in this specimen translate into the identical CDR3. CDR3 sequence (DNA): TGTGCCAGCAGCGCGAATACAGGTGATGGCTACACCTTC. It codes for CASSANTGDGYTF. This chain connects TRBV7-9 to TRBJ1-2; D may be TRBD1 (5 bases). Trimming shortened V by 5 bases and J by 6 bases, and 13 bases separated the two germline ends. The CDR3 sequence is 13 residues long. CDR1 and CDR2 (germline): SEHNR, FQNEAQ (reference sequence).

The table lists this clone with many counts. The chain joins TRBV24-1 to TRBJ1-1, with D possibly TRBD1 on 5 matching bases. The CDR3 has 12 amino acids. Trimming shortened V by 3 bases and J by 11 bases, and 12 bases separated the two germline ends. CDR1 and CDR2 (germline): KGHDR, SFDVKD. In DNA, the CDR3 is TGTGCCACCAGTGATCGCAGGGAGGGGGCTTTCTTT. Translating it yields CATSDRREGAFF.

The V gene is TRBV28, the J gene TRBJ1-5; 8 nucleotides align to TRBD1. The CDR3 sequence is 17 residues long. Trimming cost V 7 bases and J 3 bases; bases outside gene matches: 14. CDR1 and CDR2 from the germline V gene are MDHEN and SYDVKM. As DNA, the CDR3 is TGTGCCAGCACCAATCCGACAGGGGAATCGCCCAATCAGCCCCAGCATTTT. Translating gives CASTNPTGESPNQPQHF.

J is TRBJ2-1 and V is TRBV4-2; a possible D gene is TRBD2 (6 bases). V lost 5 bases and J 4 bases, leaving 18 bases between the germline ends. There are 16 residues in the CDR3. Germline lookup yields CDR1 LGHNA and CDR2 YNFKEQ. The CDR3 sequence: CASSGPRGGVYNEQFF. For the CDR3, the DNA is TGTGCCAGCAGCGGACCTCGTGGCGGGGTATACAATGAGCAGTTCTTC.

The CDR3 region has the DNA TGTGCCAGTAGTGGGCGGAGCGGGCCCACAGATACGCAGTATTTT. The encoded protein is CASSGRSGPTDTQYF. The chain couples TRBV19 to TRBJ2-3; TRBD2 might be the D (6 bases). The CDR3 totals 15 residues. V lost 5 bases and J 2 bases, leaving 14 bases between the germline ends. Germline V gene data show CDR1 as LNHDA and CDR2 as SQIVND (reference sequence). Drawing the rest from reference TRBV19 and TRBJ2-3, the complete variable domain is DGGITQSPKYLFRKEGQNVTLSCEQNLNHDAMYWYRQDPGQGLRLIYYSQIVNDFQKGDIAEGYSVSREKKESFPLTVTSAQKNPTAFYLCASSGRSGPTDTQYFGPGTRLTVL.

The chain recombines TRBV6-5 with TRBJ1-1; 8 bases are shared with TRBD1. Trimming took 6 bases from V and 0 from J; bases not matched to a gene: 3. Germline V gene sequence: CDR1 MNHEY, CDR2 SVGAGI. The CDR3 sequence is 14 residues long. CDR3 nucleotides: TGTGCCAGCAGCGTGGACAGGGTGAACACTGAAGCTTTCTTT. The encoded protein is CASSVDRVNTEAFF.

In nucleotides, the CDR3 is TGTGCCAGTATGTCGGGGTGGGGAGGGTCCTACGAGCAGTACTTC. It codes for CASMSGWGGSYEQYF. The chain recombines TRBV19 with TRBJ2-7, with 7 bases lining up with TRBD2. Germline V gives CDR1 LNHDA, CDR2 SQIVND (reference sequence). CDR3 length: 15 amino acids. The V segment lost 7 bases and the J segment 1 base; nucleotides outside the gene matches: 10.